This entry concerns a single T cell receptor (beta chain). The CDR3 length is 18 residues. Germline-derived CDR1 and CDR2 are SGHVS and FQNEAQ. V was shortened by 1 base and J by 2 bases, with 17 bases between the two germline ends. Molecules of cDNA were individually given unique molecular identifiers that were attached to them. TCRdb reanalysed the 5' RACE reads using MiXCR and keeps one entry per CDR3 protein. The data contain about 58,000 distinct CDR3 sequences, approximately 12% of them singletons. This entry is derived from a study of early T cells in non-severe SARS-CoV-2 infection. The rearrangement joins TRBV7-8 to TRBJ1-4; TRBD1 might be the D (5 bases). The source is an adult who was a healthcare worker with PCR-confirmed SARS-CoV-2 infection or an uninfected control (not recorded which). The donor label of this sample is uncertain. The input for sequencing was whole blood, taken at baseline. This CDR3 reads CASSLVWGGVSTNEKLFF. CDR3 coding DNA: TGTGCCAGCAGCTTAGTGTGGGGAGGGGTCTCGACTAATGAAAAACTGTTTTTT.